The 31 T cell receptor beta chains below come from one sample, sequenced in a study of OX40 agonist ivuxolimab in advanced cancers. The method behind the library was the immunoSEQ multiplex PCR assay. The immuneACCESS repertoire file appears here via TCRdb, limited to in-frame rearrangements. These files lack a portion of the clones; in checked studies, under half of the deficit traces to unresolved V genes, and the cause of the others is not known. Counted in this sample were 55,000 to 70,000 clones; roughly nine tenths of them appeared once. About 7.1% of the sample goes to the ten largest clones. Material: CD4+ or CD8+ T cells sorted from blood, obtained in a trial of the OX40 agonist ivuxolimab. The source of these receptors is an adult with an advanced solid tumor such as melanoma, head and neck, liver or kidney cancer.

CDR3 sequence reads: CASSFTSGPGGEYF. In DNA, the CDR3 is TGTGCCAGCAGCTTCACTAGCGGCCCGGGGGGGGAGTACTTC. V is TRBV5-6 and J is TRBJ2-5; 8 nucleotides align to TRBD2. The V gene end was trimmed by 2 bases and the J gene end by 12 bases; junction bases not matched to a gene: 12. This CDR3 comprises 14 residues. Germline V gene sequence: CDR1 SGHDT, CDR2 YYEEEE.

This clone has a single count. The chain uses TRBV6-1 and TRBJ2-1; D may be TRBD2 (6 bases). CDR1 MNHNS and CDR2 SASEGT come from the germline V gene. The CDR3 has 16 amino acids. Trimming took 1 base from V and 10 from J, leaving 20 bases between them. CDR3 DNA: TGTGCCAGCAGTGAAGAGGGACTGAGTCCAATCGAGGAGCAGTTCTTC. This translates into CASSEEGLSPIEEQFF.

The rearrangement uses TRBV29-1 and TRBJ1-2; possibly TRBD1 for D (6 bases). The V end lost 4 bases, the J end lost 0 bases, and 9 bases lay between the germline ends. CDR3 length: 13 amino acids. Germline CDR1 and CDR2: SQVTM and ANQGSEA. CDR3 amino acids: CSVGTVTNYGYTF. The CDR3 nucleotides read TGCAGCGTTGGGACAGTTACTAACTATGGCTACACCTTC. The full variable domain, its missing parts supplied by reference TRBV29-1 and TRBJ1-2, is SAVISQKPSRDICQRGTSLTIQCQVDSQVTMMFWYRQQPGQSLTLIATANQGSEATYESGFVIDKFPISRPNLTFSTLTVSNMSPEDSSIYLCSVGTVTNYGYTFGSGTRLTVV.

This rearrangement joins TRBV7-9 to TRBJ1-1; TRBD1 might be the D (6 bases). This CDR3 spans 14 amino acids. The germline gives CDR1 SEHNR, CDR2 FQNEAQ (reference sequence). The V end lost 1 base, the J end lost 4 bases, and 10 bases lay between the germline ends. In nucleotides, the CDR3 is TGTGCCAGCAGCTTAGATGGACAGTTCACTGAAGCTTTCTTT. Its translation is CASSLDGQFTEAFF. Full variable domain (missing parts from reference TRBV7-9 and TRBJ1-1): DTGVSQNPRHKITKRGQNVTFRCDPISEHNRLYWYRQTLGQGPEFLTYFQNEAQLEKSRLLSDRFSAERPKGSFSTLEIQRTEQGDSAMYLCASSLDGQFTEAFFGQGTRLTVV.

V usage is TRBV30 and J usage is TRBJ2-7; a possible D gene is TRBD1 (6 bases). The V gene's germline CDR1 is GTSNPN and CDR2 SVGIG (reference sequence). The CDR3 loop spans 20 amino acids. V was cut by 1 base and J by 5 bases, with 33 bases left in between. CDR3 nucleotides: TGTGCCTGGAGTGCCCCCACCCCGGTCTCGGACGAACAGGGCAGGAACGAGCAGTACTTC. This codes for CAWSAPTPVSDEQGRNEQYF.

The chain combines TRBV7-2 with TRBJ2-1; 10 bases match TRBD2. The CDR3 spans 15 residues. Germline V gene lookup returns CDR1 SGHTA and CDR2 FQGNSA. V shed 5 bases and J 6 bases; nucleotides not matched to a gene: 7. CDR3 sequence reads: CASSPLAGVVNEQFF. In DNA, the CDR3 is TGTGCCAGCAGCCCCCTAGCGGGGGTAGTCAATGAGCAGTTCTTC.

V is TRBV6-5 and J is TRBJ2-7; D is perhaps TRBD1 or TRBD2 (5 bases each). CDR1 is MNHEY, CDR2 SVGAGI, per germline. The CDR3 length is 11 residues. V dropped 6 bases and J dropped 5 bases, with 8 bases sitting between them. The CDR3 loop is CASRLGDEQYF. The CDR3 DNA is TGTGCCAGCAGGTTGGGGGACGAGCAGTACTTC.

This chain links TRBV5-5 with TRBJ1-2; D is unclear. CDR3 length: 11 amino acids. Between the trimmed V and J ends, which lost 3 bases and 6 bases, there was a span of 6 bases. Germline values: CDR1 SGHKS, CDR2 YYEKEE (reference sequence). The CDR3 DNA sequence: TGTGCCAGCAGCTCGGAGCATGGCTACACCTTC. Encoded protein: CASSSEHGYTF.

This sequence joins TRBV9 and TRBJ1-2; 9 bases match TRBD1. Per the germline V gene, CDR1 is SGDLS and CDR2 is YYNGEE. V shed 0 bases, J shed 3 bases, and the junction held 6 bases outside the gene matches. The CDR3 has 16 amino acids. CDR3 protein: CASSVATGQGDYGYTF. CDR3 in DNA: TGTGCCAGCAGCGTAGCTACGGGACAGGGTGACTATGGCTACACCTTC.

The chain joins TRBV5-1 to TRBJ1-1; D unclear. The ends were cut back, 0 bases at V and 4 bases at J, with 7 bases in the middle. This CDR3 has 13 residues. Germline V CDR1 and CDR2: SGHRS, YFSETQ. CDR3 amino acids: CASSLDTATEAFF. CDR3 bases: TGCGCCAGCAGCTTGGACACGGCCACTGAAGCTTTCTTT.

CDR3 protein: CASHPWENYNEQFF. CDR3 nucleotide sequence: TGTGCCAGCCACCCTTGGGAGAACTACAATGAGCAGTTCTTC. V gene TRBV14 combines with J gene TRBJ2-1; D perhaps matches TRBD2 (5 bases). Germline lookup yields CDR1 SGHDN and CDR2 FVKESK. The CDR3 spans 14 residues. V was clipped by 8 bases and J by 3 bases, with 14 bases between them.

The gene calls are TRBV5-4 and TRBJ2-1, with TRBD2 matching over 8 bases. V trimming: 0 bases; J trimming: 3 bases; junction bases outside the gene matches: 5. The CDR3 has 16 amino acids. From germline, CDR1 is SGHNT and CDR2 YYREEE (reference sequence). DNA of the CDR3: TGTGCCAGCAGCTTGGAGGGCGGGGGGTACTACAATGAGCAGTTCTTC. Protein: CASSLEGGGYYNEQFF.

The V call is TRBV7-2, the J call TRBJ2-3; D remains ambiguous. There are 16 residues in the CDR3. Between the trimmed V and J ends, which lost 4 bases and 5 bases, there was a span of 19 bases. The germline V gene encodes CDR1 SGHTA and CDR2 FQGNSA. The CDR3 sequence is CASSSILAEVGDTQYF. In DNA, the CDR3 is TGTGCCAGCAGCTCGATCTTAGCTGAGGTGGGAGATACGCAGTATTTT.

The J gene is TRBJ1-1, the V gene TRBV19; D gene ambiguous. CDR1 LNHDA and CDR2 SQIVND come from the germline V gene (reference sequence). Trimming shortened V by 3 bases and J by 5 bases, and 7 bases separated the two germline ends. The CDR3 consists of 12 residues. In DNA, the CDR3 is TGTGCCAGTAGTATCGGGCTTACTGAAGCTTTCTTT. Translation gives CASSIGLTEAFF.

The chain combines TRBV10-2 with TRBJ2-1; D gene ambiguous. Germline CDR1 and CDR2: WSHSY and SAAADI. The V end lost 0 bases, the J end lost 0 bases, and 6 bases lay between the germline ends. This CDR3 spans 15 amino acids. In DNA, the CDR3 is TGCGCCAGCAGTGAGTCAGGCAGCTCCTACAATGAGCAGTTCTTC. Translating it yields CASSESGSSYNEQFF.

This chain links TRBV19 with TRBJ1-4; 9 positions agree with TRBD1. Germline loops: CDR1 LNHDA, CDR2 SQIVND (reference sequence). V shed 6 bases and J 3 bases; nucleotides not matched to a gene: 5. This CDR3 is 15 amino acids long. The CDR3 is CASSRRDRANEKLFF. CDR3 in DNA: TGTGCCAGTAGCAGAAGGGACAGGGCTAATGAAAAACTGTTTTTT.

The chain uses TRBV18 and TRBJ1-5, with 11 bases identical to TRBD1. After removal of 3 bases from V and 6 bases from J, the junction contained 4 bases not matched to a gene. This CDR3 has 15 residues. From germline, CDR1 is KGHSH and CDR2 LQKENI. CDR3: CASSPGTGGGQPQHF. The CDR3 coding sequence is TGTGCCAGCTCACCGGGGACAGGGGGGGGTCAGCCCCAGCATTTT. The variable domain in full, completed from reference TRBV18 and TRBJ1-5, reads NAGVMQNPRHLVRRRGQEARLRCSPMKGHSHVYWYRQLPEEGLKFMVYLQKENIIDESGMPKERFSAEFPKEGPSILRIQQVVRGDSAAYFCASSPGTGGGQPQHFGDGTRLSIL.

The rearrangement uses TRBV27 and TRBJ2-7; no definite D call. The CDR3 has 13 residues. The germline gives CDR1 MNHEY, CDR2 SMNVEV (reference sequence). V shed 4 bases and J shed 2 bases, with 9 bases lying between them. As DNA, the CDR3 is TGTGCCAGCAGTTGGGGTAGCACCTACGAGCAGTACTTC. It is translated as CASSWGSTYEQYF.

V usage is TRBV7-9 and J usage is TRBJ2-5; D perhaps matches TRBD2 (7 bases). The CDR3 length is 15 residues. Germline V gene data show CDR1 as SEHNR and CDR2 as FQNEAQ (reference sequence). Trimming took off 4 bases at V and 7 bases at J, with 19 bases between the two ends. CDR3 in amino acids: CASSSEDGGPATQYF. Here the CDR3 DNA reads TGTGCCAGCAGCTCCGAGGACGGGGGGCCAGCGACCCAGTACTTC.

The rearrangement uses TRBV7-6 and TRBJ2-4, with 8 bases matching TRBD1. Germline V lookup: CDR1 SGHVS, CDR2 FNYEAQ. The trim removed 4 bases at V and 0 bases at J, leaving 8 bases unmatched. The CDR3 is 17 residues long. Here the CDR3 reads CASSSSQGGLAKNIQYF. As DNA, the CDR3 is TGTGCCAGCAGCTCTTCACAGGGGGGTCTAGCCAAAAACATTCAGTACTTC.

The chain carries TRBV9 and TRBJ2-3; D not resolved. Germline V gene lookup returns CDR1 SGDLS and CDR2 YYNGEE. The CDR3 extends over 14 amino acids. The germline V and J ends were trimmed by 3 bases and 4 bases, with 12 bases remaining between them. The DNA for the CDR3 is TGTGCCAGCAGCGACCGAAACGGTGCAGATACGCAGTATTTT. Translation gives CASSDRNGADTQYF. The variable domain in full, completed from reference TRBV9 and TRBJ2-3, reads DSGVTQTPKHLITATGQRVTLRCSPRSGDLSVYWYQQSLDQGLQFLIQYYNGEERAKGNILERFSAQQFPDLHSELNLSSLELGDSALYFCASSDRNGADTQYFGPGTRLTVL.

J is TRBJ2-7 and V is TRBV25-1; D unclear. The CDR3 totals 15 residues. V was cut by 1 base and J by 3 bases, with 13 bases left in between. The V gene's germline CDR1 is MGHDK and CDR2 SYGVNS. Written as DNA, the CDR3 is TGTGCCAGCAGTGAATCCCGCAGGCCGGACTACGAGCAGTACTTC. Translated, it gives CASSESRRPDYEQYF.

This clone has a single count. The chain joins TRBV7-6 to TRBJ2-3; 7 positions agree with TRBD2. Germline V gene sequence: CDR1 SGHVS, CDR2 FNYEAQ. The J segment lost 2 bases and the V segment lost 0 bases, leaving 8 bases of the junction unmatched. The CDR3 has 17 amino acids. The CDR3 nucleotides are TGTGCCAGCAGCTTAGCGGGCGGCAGCGGGGCCACAGATACGCAGTATTTT. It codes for CASSLAGGSGATDTQYF.

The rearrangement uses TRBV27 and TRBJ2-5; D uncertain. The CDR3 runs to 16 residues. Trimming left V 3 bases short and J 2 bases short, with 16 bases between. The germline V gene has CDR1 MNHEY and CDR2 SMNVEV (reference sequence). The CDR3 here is CASSFERSSPQETQYF. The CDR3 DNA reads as TGTGCCAGCAGTTTTGAGAGAAGCTCTCCTCAAGAGACCCAGTACTTC.

CDR3 sequence (DNA): TGCGCCAGCAGCCCCCAGGCGCAGGGCCGTTCACCCCTCCACTTT. This codes for CASSPQAQGRSPLHF. The genes are TRBV4-1 and TRBJ1-6, with D tentatively TRBD1 (5 bases). The CDR3 covers 15 residues. The germline V and J ends were trimmed by 4 bases and 9 bases, with 16 bases remaining between them. The germline V gene has CDR1 MGHRA and CDR2 YSYEKL.

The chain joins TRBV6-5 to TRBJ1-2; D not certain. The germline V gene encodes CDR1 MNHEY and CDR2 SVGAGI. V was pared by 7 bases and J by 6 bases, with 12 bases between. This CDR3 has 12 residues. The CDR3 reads CASTRTGNGYTF. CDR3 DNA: TGTGCCAGCACCCGGACGGGAAATGGCTACACCTTC.

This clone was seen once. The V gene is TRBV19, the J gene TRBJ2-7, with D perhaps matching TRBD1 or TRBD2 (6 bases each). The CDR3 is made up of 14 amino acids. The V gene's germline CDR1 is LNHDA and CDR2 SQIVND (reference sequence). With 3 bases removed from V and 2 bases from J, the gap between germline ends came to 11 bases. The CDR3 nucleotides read TGTGCCAGTAGTATCGGGGGACACACCTACGAGCAGTACTTC. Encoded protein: CASSIGGHTYEQYF. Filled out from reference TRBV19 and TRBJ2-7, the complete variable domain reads DGGITQSPKYLFRKEGQNVTLSCEQNLNHDAMYWYRQDPGQGLRLIYYSQIVNDFQKGDIAEGYSVSREKKESFPLTVTSAQKNPTAFYLCASSIGGHTYEQYFGPGTRLTVT.

CDR3 residues: CAIHPGDSYGYTF. In DNA, the CDR3 is TGTGCCATCCACCCCGGAGACAGCTATGGCTACACCTTC. J is TRBJ1-2 and V is TRBV10-3; D may be TRBD1 (5 bases). Trimming removed 8 bases from V and 4 bases from J, with 14 bases in between. The CDR3 has 13 residues. Germline V lookup: CDR1 ENHRY, CDR2 SYGVKD.

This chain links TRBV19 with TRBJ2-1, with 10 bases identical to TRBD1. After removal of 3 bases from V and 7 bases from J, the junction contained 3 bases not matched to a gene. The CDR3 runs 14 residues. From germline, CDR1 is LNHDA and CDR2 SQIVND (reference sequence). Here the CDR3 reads CASSMTGGGNEQFF. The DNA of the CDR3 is TGTGCCAGTAGTATGACAGGGGGCGGGAATGAGCAGTTCTTC.

DNA of the CDR3: TGTGCCAGCAGTCGACTAGCGGGGGCCCCCACAGATACGCAGTATTTT. Its protein product is CASSRLAGAPTDTQYF. The rearrangement joins TRBV6-4 to TRBJ2-3; 12 bases map to TRBD2. V lost 5 bases, J lost 2 bases, and 5 bases stayed unmatched. The CDR3 length is 16 residues. Germline CDR1 and CDR2: MRHNA and SNTAGT.

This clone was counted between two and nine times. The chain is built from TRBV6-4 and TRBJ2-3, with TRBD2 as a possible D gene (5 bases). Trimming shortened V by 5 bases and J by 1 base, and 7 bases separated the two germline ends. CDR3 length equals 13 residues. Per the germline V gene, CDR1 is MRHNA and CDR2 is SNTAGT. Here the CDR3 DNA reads TGTGCCAGCAGTCGGACTGGCACAGATACGCAGTATTTT. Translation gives CASSRTGTDTQYF.